Below, 30 T cell receptor beta chains from the same sample are listed, as sequenced in a study of T cell repertoires in cytomegalovirus infection (dated by TCRdb to between 2018 and 2021). Per the publication, the treatment or condition label means: in vitro stimulation with specific CMV peptide epitopes to enrich CMV-specific T cells. For these receptors, no antigen is known. Sequenced using an Illumina HiSeq 1500. TCRdb reanalyzed the raw reads on its own, using fastp at Q25 for trimming and MiXCR for clone calling, and kept in-frame beta chains. Merged by CDR3 protein, the rows form single entries marked with the most common genes and DNA. In this sample the table shows a few hundred thousand distinct CDR3 sequences, 20% to 25% of which occur a single time. The top ten hold roughly 20% of the sample. Here the sequenced sample was cultured PBMCs, taken from culture after CMV antigen stimulation. These receptors all come from a human donor in good health (CMV status not recorded). Some clones in this sample may be carry-over from other donors' samples.

The chain combines TRBV20-1 with TRBJ2-1; TRBD2 matches 9 bases. V was clipped by 3 bases and J by 4 bases; unmatched bases: 10. This CDR3 spans 16 amino acids. Germline-derived CDR1 and CDR2 are DFQATT and SNEGSKA (reference sequence). The CDR3 sequence: CSARAVGSGSYNEQFF. The CDR3 DNA follows: TGCAGTGCTAGGGCTGTCGGTAGCGGGAGTTACAATGAGCAGTTCTTC.

This chain uses TRBV6-2 or TRBV6-3 with TRBJ2-1; 11 positions match TRBD2. After removal of 6 bases from V and 7 bases from J, the junction contained 8 bases not matched to a gene. Germline loops: CDR1 MNHEY, CDR2 SVGEGT. The CDR3 is 15 amino acids. The CDR3 here is CASRVAGGPHNEQFF. The DNA of the CDR3 is TGTGCCAGCAGAGTAGCGGGAGGGCCCCATAATGAGCAGTTCTTC.

V is TRBV29-1 and J is TRBJ1-1; 8 bases match TRBD1. From germline, CDR1 is SQVTM and CDR2 ANQGSEA. V was clipped by 2 bases and J by 0 bases; unmatched bases: 2. The CDR3 contains 14 residues. The DNA for the CDR3 is TGCAGCGTTGAACAGGGGGCGATGAACACTGAAGCTTTCTTT. Amino acid sequence: CSVEQGAMNTEAFF.

The chain carries TRBV19 and TRBJ1-2, with D hard to call. The V and J ends lost 8 bases and 8 bases respectively, with 18 bases between them. Per the germline V gene, CDR1 is LNHDA and CDR2 is SQIVND (reference sequence). The CDR3 is 13 amino acids. CDR3 sequence: CASSPGRVRGYTF. The CDR3 DNA reads TGTGCCAGTTCCCCAGGAAGGGTACGCGGCTACACCTTC.

This clonotype was detected a few times. V and J are TRBV12-5 and TRBJ2-3; 10 positions agree with TRBD1. In germline, CDR1 is LGHNT, CDR2 FRNRAP. After removal of 5 bases from V and 4 bases from J, the junction contained 12 bases not matched to a gene. This CDR3 spans 17 amino acids. CDR3 region: CASGTLTGTGAPDTQYF. The CDR3 nucleotides are TGTGCTAGTGGTACGCTCACCGGGACAGGGGCCCCAGATACGCAGTATTTT. Combining the CDR3 with reference TRBV12-5 and TRBJ2-3 gives the whole variable domain DARVTQTPRHKVTEMGQEVTMRCQPILGHNTVFWYRQTMMQGLELLAYFRNRAPLDDSGMPKDRFSAEMPDATLATLKIQPSEPRDSAVYFCASGTLTGTGAPDTQYFGPGTRLTVL.

This clonotype has at least ten counts. The rearrangement joins TRBV18 to TRBJ1-2; TRBD1 aligns across 8 bases. Germline V CDR1 and CDR2: KGHSH, LQKENI. V dropped 3 bases and J dropped 5; count of bases not matched to a gene: 8. CDR3 length: 15 residues. CDR3 bases: TGTGCCAGCTCACCTTTACAGGGGGTCGTTTATGGCTACACCTTC. This codes for CASSPLQGVVYGYTF. Based on the CDR3 plus reference TRBV18 and TRBJ1-2, the full variable domain is NAGVMQNPRHLVRRRGQEARLRCSPMKGHSHVYWYRQLPEEGLKFMVYLQKENIIDESGMPKERFSAEFPKEGPSILRIQQVVRGDSAAYFCASSPLQGVVYGYTFGSGTRLTVV.

The rearrangement joins TRBV5-6 to TRBJ1-3; D remains ambiguous. Germline V gene lookup returns CDR1 SGHDT and CDR2 YYEEEE. This CDR3 has 15 amino acids. Trimming removed 4 bases from V and 0 bases from J, with 11 bases in between. The CDR3 reads CASSDGRDSGNTIYF. The CDR3 nucleotides are TGTGCCAGCAGCGACGGACGCGACTCTGGAAACACCATATATTTT.

V and J are TRBV4-3 and TRBJ2-1; D remains unclear. This CDR3 has 14 residues. Trimming took 2 bases from V and 6 from J, leaving 11 bases between them. The V gene's germline CDR1 is LGHNA and CDR2 YSLEER. CDR3 coding DNA: TGCGCCAGCAGCCAACTGATCCCTCCCAATGAGCAGTTCTTC. Residues: CASSQLIPPNEQFF.

This clonotype was seen a few times. The CDR3 sequence: CASSTKRRGTQETQYF. CDR3 coding DNA: TGTGCCAGCAGCACAAAACGCCGGGGTACCCAAGAGACCCAGTACTTC. The chain is built from TRBV7-9 and TRBJ2-5; a weak D match, TRBD2 (5 bases). Trimming cost V 5 bases and J 1 base, with 17 bases left between them. The germline V gene has CDR1 SEHNR and CDR2 FQNEAQ (reference sequence). This CDR3 is 16 amino acids long.

A few counts support this clonotype. The genes are TRBV7-2 and TRBJ2-5; D might be TRBD2 (5 bases). The germline CDR1 and CDR2 sequences are SGHTA and FQGNSA. CDR3 length: 14 amino acids. Trimming took off 4 bases at V and 5 bases at J, with 14 bases between the two ends. The CDR3 DNA reads as TGTGCCAGCAGCTCAGGACTTTCCCAGGAGACCCAGTACTTC. The encoded protein is CASSSGLSQETQYF. Combining the CDR3 with reference TRBV7-2 and TRBJ2-5 gives the whole variable domain GAGVSQSPSNKVTEKGKDVELRCDPISGHTALYWYRQSLGQGLEFLIYFQGNSAPDKSGLPSDRFSAERTGGSVSTLTIQRTQQEDSAVYLCASSSGLSQETQYFGPGTRLLVL.

V usage is TRBV20-1 and J usage is TRBJ2-7, with D tentatively TRBD2 (6 bases). V was clipped by 2 bases and J by 4 bases, with 24 bases between them. The CDR3 extends over 17 amino acids. From germline, CDR1 is DFQATT and CDR2 SNEGSKA (reference sequence). This CDR3 reads CSARHPIAEEGRYEQYF. The CDR3, as DNA: TGCAGTGCTAGACACCCTATAGCGGAAGAAGGACGGTACGAGCAGTACTTC.

This clonotype has only a few counts. The V call is TRBV6-5, the J call TRBJ2-3; TRBD2 is a possible D gene (6 bases). V was cut by 0 bases and J by 5 bases, with 15 bases left in between. The CDR3 is 16 amino acids. Per germline, CDR1 MNHEY and CDR2 SVGAGI. This chain's CDR3 is CASSYSWGSGLDTQYF. CDR3 bases: TGTGCCAGCAGTTACTCCTGGGGGAGCGGGTTAGATACGCAGTATTTT.

The CDR3 reads CASSPLRGNTEAFF. The CDR3 DNA reads as TGTGCCAGCTCACCACTAAGGGGGAACACTGAAGCTTTCTTT. V usage is TRBV18 and J usage is TRBJ1-1; D might be TRBD1 (5 bases). This CDR3 comprises 14 residues. The V end lost 1 base, the J end lost 1 base, and 7 bases lay between the germline ends. Germline CDR1 reads KGHSH; CDR2 reads LQKENI.

This clonotype was detected only a few times. The rearrangement uses TRBV12-3 or TRBV12-4 and TRBJ2-5, with D possibly TRBD2 on 6 matching bases. This CDR3 region has 13 residues. The V end lost 4 bases, the J end lost 4 bases, and 10 bases lay between the germline ends. The CDR3 region is CASSSPGAETQYF. CDR3 in DNA: TGTGCCAGCAGTTCACCGGGAGCAGAGACCCAGTACTTC.

There are a few counts of this clonotype. This chain joins TRBV6-6 and TRBJ2-5, with TRBD2 matching 7 bases. V shed 0 bases and J 5 bases; nucleotides not matched to a gene: 3. CDR1 and CDR2 (germline): MNHNY, SVGAGI (reference sequence). The CDR3 has 14 amino acids. The CDR3 bases are TGTGCCAGCAGTTACTCGGCAGCGGGGGAGACCCAGTACTTC. Protein: CASSYSAAGETQYF.

In its sample, this clonotype was seen a few times. The rearrangement joins TRBV28 to TRBJ1-5; D ambiguous. Germline CDR1 reads MDHEN; CDR2 reads SYDVKM. The V gene lost 1 base and the J gene lost 4 bases, with 8 bases spanning the gap. There are 14 residues in the CDR3. CDR3 bases: TGTGCCAGCAGTTTATTTCGTATTAATCAGCCCCAGCATTTT. Translating it yields CASSLFRINQPQHF.

This clonotype showed up just a few times. The chain uses TRBV28 and TRBJ1-2; D is uncertain. CDR3 length: 13 amino acids. Germline lookup yields CDR1 MDHEN and CDR2 SYDVKM. Trimming cost V 6 bases and J 3 bases, with 11 bases left between them. The CDR3 DNA sequence: TGTGCCAGCAGGGTGGGGAGTGACTATGGCTACACCTTC. Residues: CASRVGSDYGYTF.

This chain uses TRBV7-3 with TRBJ1-2; a weak D match, TRBD1 (5 bases). The CDR3 extends over 15 amino acids. Germline values: CDR1 SGHTA, CDR2 FQGTGA. Deletions cut 4 bases from V and 2 bases from J, with 14 bases between. This CDR3 reads CASSSSGGGNYGYTF. CDR3 DNA: TGTGCCAGCAGCTCCAGTGGGGGGGGGAACTATGGCTACACCTTC.

V gene TRBV29-1 combines with J gene TRBJ1-1, with D unclear. This CDR3 region has 15 residues. The V end was cut by 5 bases, the J end by 1 base, with 17 bases between. CDR1 is SQVTM, CDR2 ANQGSEA, per germline. CDR3 protein: CSVIRTVSWNTEAFF. The CDR3 nucleotides read TGCAGCGTTATAAGGACGGTCTCATGGAACACTGAAGCTTTCTTT.

This clonotype has only a few counts. The V and J genes are TRBV11-2 and TRBJ2-5; TRBD1 agrees at 7 bases. Germline CDR1 is SGHAT and CDR2 is FQNNGV. Germline trimming cut 4 bases from V and 4 bases from J; bases unmatched to any gene: 12. This CDR3 has 16 amino acids. CDR3 in DNA: TGTGCCAGCAGCTACCGGACAGGACTGTCCTCAGAGACCCAGTACTTC. Residues: CASSYRTGLSSETQYF.

A few counts support this clonotype. This chain joins TRBV4-3 and TRBJ2-1; D not certain. The V end was cut by 0 bases, the J end by 4 bases, with 10 bases between. Germline-derived CDR1 and CDR2 are LGHNA and YSLEER. This CDR3 is 15 amino acids long. Here the CDR3 DNA reads TGCGCCAGCAGCCAAGATTCTGGCGGATACAATGAGCAGTTCTTC. Amino acids: CASSQDSGGYNEQFF.

The table lists this clonotype with a few counts. The rearrangement links TRBV7-6 to TRBJ2-3, with TRBD2 identical over 10 bases. CDR3 size: 16 residues. Trimming removed 5 bases from V and 5 bases from J; junction bases left unmatched: 10. Germline V gene sequence: CDR1 SGHVS, CDR2 FNYEAQ. The CDR3 DNA reads as TGTGCCAGCAGCGAAGGGCTAGCGGGAGCCCGAGATACGCAGTATTTT. Protein sequence: CASSEGLAGARDTQYF. The full variable domain, with the rest looked up from reference TRBV7-6 and TRBJ2-3, is GAGVSQSPRYKVTKRGQDVALRCDPISGHVSLYWYRQALGQGPEFLTYFNYEAQQDKSGLPNDRFSAERPEGSISTLTIQRTEQRDSAMYRCASSEGLAGARDTQYFGPGTRLTVL.

This clonotype was counted between two and nine times. The CDR3 DNA sequence: TGTGCCAGCAGTTTTATGCGCGAAAAACTGTTTTTT. This translates into CASSFMREKLFF. This chain joins TRBV12-3 or TRBV12-4 and TRBJ1-4; D not certain. The CDR3 is made up of 12 amino acids. Trimming took off 3 bases at V and 8 bases at J, with 7 bases between the two ends.

This clonotype was recorded a few times. The chain joins TRBV28 to TRBJ1-2, with D possibly TRBD1 on 6 matching bases. The CDR3 contains 12 residues. The germline gives CDR1 MDHEN, CDR2 SYDVKM. V lost 3 bases to trimming and J lost 8 bases, with 10 bases between them. CDR3 region: CASSLTGSGYTF. The CDR3 DNA reads TGTGCCAGCAGTTTGACAGGCAGCGGCTACACCTTC.

The chain carries TRBV7-6 and TRBJ2-1; 11 nucleotides align to TRBD1. With 5 bases clipped from V and 6 bases from J, the junction kept 3 bases outside the gene matches. CDR1 SGHVS and CDR2 FNYEAQ come from the germline V gene. The CDR3 is made up of 14 amino acids. CDR3 sequence (DNA): TGTGCCAGCAGCCGCGGGACAGGGGGCAATGAGCAGTTCTTC. Translating gives CASSRGTGGNEQFF.

The V and J genes are TRBV6-2 or TRBV6-3 and TRBJ1-5; TRBD1 aligns across 8 bases. The CDR3 runs 15 residues. Germline V gene sequence: CDR1 MNHEY, CDR2 SVGEGT. J lost 4 bases, V lost 5 bases, and 7 bases had no gene match. CDR3 DNA sequence: TGTGCCAGCAGTCGCATGGGACAGGTGAATCAGCCCCAGCATTTT. It translates to CASSRMGQVNQPQHF.

This clonotype was seen ten or more times. This chain joins TRBV7-2 and TRBJ2-5; D possibly corresponds to TRBD2 (6 bases). Germline lookup yields CDR1 SGHTA and CDR2 FQGNSA. The CDR3 loop spans 14 amino acids. Trimming took off 1 base at V and 5 bases at J, with 11 bases between the two ends. This chain's CDR3 is CASSLVGGGETQYF. The CDR3 DNA is TGTGCCAGCAGCTTAGTGGGGGGTGGGGAGACCCAGTACTTC.

This clonotype is a singleton in its sample. This chain connects TRBV12-3 or TRBV12-4 to TRBJ2-1; D is possibly TRBD1 or TRBD2 (5 bases each). This CDR3 comprises 13 residues. The V end lost 3 bases, the J end lost 5 bases, and 8 bases lay between the germline ends. In DNA form, the CDR3 reads TGTGCCAGCAGTTTCTTGGGGGACAATGAGCAGTTCTTC. Protein: CASSFLGDNEQFF.

This clonotype was seen repeatedly, ten times or more. The chain joins TRBV7-2 to TRBJ1-5; TRBD1 aligns across 11 bases. Germline assignment: CDR1 SGHTA and CDR2 FQGNSA. Trimming cost V 1 base and J 4 bases; bases outside gene matches: 3. The CDR3 sequence is 16 residues long. CDR3: CASSLGTGGWNQPQHF. The CDR3 coding sequence is TGTGCCAGCAGCTTAGGGACAGGGGGCTGGAATCAGCCCCAGCATTTT.

The chain combines TRBV11-3 with TRBJ2-5; D is possibly TRBD1 or TRBD2 (6 bases each). CDR3 length: 16 amino acids. Per germline, CDR1 SGHNT and CDR2 YENEEA. The V and J ends lost 5 bases and 0 bases respectively, with 16 bases between them. The DNA of the CDR3 is TGTGCCAGCAGCCCCCGACTAGGGGGTTACCAAGAGACCCAGTACTTC. Translated: CASSPRLGGYQETQYF.